Listed here are 30 T cell receptor beta chains from one sample, sequenced in a study of control samples from healthy donors and cancer patients. The data were produced by immunoSEQ multiplex PCR, yet TCRdb's version contains in-frame clones alone and is incomplete. This sample yields under 100,000 clones, of which more than 85% are seen a single time; roughly 1.5% belongs to the top ten. Sample: blood. The source of these receptors is a woman younger than 45 in good health.

V gene TRBV5-1 combines with J gene TRBJ1-1; D is undetermined. Per germline, CDR1 SGHRS and CDR2 YFSETQ. V gave up 0 bases and J gave up 8 bases, with 5 bases separating them. This CDR3 region has 11 residues. CDR3 region: CASSLAGEAFF. The CDR3 nucleotides read TGCGCCAGCAGCTTGGCGGGGGAAGCTTTCTTT.

The chain employs TRBV7-9 and TRBJ2-3; 8 bases align to TRBD1. There are 13 residues in the CDR3. The V segment lost 7 bases and the J segment 3 bases; nucleotides outside the gene matches: 3. CDR1 is SEHNR, CDR2 FQNEAQ, per germline (reference sequence). The CDR3 DNA is TGTGCCAGCACCCGACAGGGGACAGATACGCAGTATTTT. It encodes CASTRQGTDTQYF.

The rearrangement uses TRBV30 and TRBJ1-2; 8 bases match TRBD1. The CDR3 sequence is 14 residues long. V lost 1 base to trimming and J lost 4 bases; unmatched junction nucleotides: 5. Germline V CDR1 and CDR2: GTSNPN, SVGIG (reference sequence). The CDR3 loop reads CAWSGTGFLYGYTF. CDR3 coding DNA: TGTGCCTGGAGTGGGACAGGGTTTCTCTATGGCTACACCTTC.

The CDR3 region is CASLNWGLNTEAFF. The DNA for the CDR3 is TGTGCCAGCCTCAATTGGGGCCTGAACACTGAAGCTTTCTTT. V usage is TRBV6-5 and J usage is TRBJ1-1; TRBD1 is a possible D gene (5 bases). Trimming left V 8 bases short and J 0 bases short, with 13 bases between. Per the germline V gene, CDR1 is MNHEY and CDR2 is SVGAGI. The CDR3 length is 14 residues.

The chain combines TRBV23-1 with TRBJ2-7; tentative D call: TRBD1 (5 bases). TRBV23-1 is flagged as an ORF with uncertain function. The CDR3 extends over 15 amino acids. Trimming cost V 3 bases and J 1 base, with 13 bases left between them. The chain's CDR3 is CASSQTERLSYEQYF. The CDR3 DNA is TGCGCCAGCAGTCAGACAGAGAGACTGTCCTACGAGCAGTACTTC.

The sample holds a few counts of this clone. The same CDR3 arises from other DNA sequences in this sample as well. The genes are TRBV7-9 and TRBJ1-4; possibly TRBD1 for D (5 bases). Looked up from germline, CDR1 is SEHNR and CDR2 is FQNEAQ (reference sequence). Trimming stripped 1 base from V and 4 bases from J, with 7 bases between. This CDR3 has 14 residues. CDR3 DNA: TGTGCCAGCAGCTTAGGTCAGGGTAATGAAAAACTGTTTTTT. This encodes CASSLGQGNEKLFF.

This chain connects TRBV5-1 to TRBJ2-1; D is undetermined. Germline V gene lookup returns CDR1 SGHRS and CDR2 YFSETQ. The CDR3 runs to 15 residues. V lost 2 bases, J lost 0 bases, and 9 bases lay in between. The CDR3 here is CASSFGGISYNEQFF. CDR3 in DNA: TGCGCCAGCAGCTTTGGTGGGATCTCCTACAATGAGCAGTTCTTC. Based on the CDR3 plus reference TRBV5-1 and TRBJ2-1, the full variable domain is KAGVTQTPRYLIKTRGQQVTLSCSPISGHRSVSWYQQTPGQGLQFLFEYFSETQRNKGNFPGRFSGRQFSNSRSEMNVSTLELGDSALYLCASSFGGISYNEQFFGPGTRLTVL.

Regarding this clone: Germline and junction disagree at one end, which may indicate a read error. The chain recombines TRBV2 with TRBJ2-3, with D unclear. This CDR3 is built from 14 residues. Germline-derived CDR1 and CDR2 are SNHLY and FYNNEI. DNA for the CDR3: TGTGCCAGAAGTGACCCAACTAGCACAGATACGCAGTATTTT. Protein: CARSDPTSTDTQYF.

The chain carries TRBV5-1 and TRBJ2-6; weak D call: TRBD1 (6 bases). Germline V gives CDR1 SGHRS, CDR2 YFSETQ. The length of the CDR3 is 15 residues. Trimming shortened V by 3 bases and J by 2 bases, and 9 bases separated the two germline ends. This CDR3 is CASSSTGTGANVLTF. CDR3 bases: TGCGCCAGCAGCTCCACAGGGACTGGGGCCAACGTCCTGACTTTC.

With respect to this clone: A much larger clone differs from this one at a single base, so this may be a read error. The V gene is TRBV15, the J gene TRBJ2-5; the match to TRBD2 covers 7 bases. V lost 7 bases to trimming and J lost 5 bases; unmatched junction nucleotides: 13. The germline CDR1 and CDR2 sequences are LNHNV and YYDKDF (reference sequence). The CDR3 runs 15 residues. The chain's CDR3 is CATMVGGTSGETQYF. In nucleotides, the CDR3 is TGTGCCACCATGGTGGGGGGGACCTCGGGGGAGACCCAGTACTTC.

J is TRBJ2-1 and V is TRBV5-1; 7 nucleotides line up with TRBD2. The V gene's germline CDR1 is SGHRS and CDR2 YFSETQ. Trimming took 0 bases from V and 7 from J; bases not matched to a gene: 10. This CDR3 region has 16 residues. CDR3 nucleotide sequence: TGCGCCAGCAGCTTGGGGGTCGGCGGGAGCGGGAATGAGCAGTTCTTC. As protein: CASSLGVGGSGNEQFF.

V is TRBV18 and J is TRBJ2-5; 10 bases align to TRBD2. Germline V gene lookup returns CDR1 KGHSH and CDR2 LQKENI. The ends lost 5 bases at V and 2 bases at J; junction bases unmatched: 8. This CDR3 has 16 residues. CDR3 nucleotide sequence: TGTGCCAGCTCATCACTAGCGGGGACACCTCAAGAGACCCAGTACTTC. It yields the protein CASSSLAGTPQETQYF.

The chain links TRBV5-5 to TRBJ2-3; the match to TRBD2 covers 8 bases. The trim removed 2 bases at V and 1 base at J, leaving 6 bases unmatched. The CDR3 extends over 16 amino acids. Looked up from germline, CDR1 is SGHKS and CDR2 is YYEKEE (reference sequence). CDR3 loop: CASSFPPGLGTDTQYF. CDR3 DNA: TGTGCCAGCAGCTTCCCTCCGGGACTAGGCACAGATACGCAGTATTTT.

The V gene is TRBV6-4, the J gene TRBJ1-2; 7 nucleotides agree with TRBD1. The V gene's germline CDR1 is MRHNA and CDR2 SNTAGT. This CDR3 comprises 13 residues. V shed 2 bases and J 4 bases; nucleotides not matched to a gene: 1. The CDR3 DNA follows: TGTGCCAGCAGTGACAGACAGGGCTATGGCTACACCTTC. Its protein product is CASSDRQGYGYTF.

CDR3 DNA sequence: TGCGCCAGCAGCACCGAACCAGGTGTAACTGGAAACACCATATATTTT. Its protein is CASSTEPGVTGNTIYF. The chain links TRBV5-1 to TRBJ1-3; D unresolved. The CDR3 totals 16 residues. V was clipped by 4 bases and J by 2 bases, with 16 bases between them. The germline gives CDR1 SGHRS, CDR2 YFSETQ.

The chain uses TRBV6-2 or TRBV6-3 and TRBJ2-5, with a tentative D call TRBD2 (5 bases). The CDR3 contains 13 residues. Between the trimmed V and J ends, which lost 5 bases and 1 base, there was a span of 8 bases. Germline assignment: CDR1 MNHEY and CDR2 SVGEGT. CDR3 coding DNA: TGTGCCAGCAGTAGCGGAAGCCAAGAGACCCAGTACTTC. Protein: CASSSGSQETQYF.

The chain couples TRBV11-2 to TRBJ2-7; D perhaps matches TRBD1 (5 bases). The CDR3 has 13 amino acids. Germline lookup yields CDR1 SGHAT and CDR2 FQNNGV. V was cut by 0 bases and J by 12 bases, with 15 bases left in between. This CDR3 reads CASSLDGAGGPYF. The CDR3 DNA reads as TGTGCCAGCAGCTTAGATGGGGCAGGTGGGCCGTACTTC. The full variable domain, its missing parts supplied by reference TRBV11-2 and TRBJ2-7, is EAGVAQSPRYKIIEKRQSVAFWCNPISGHATLYWYQQILGQGPKLLIQFQNNGVVDDSQLPKDRFSAERLKGVDSTLKIQPAKLEDSAVYLCASSLDGAGGPYFGPGTRLTVT.

The V gene is TRBV4-1, the J gene TRBJ1-4; D ambiguous. The V and J ends lost 0 bases and 1 base respectively, with 3 bases between them. The CDR3 has 14 residues. CDR1 MGHRA and CDR2 YSYEKL come from the germline V gene. CDR3 loop: CASSQDETNEKLFF. For the CDR3, the DNA is TGCGCCAGCAGCCAAGATGAAACTAATGAAAAACTGTTTTTT.

This clone was picked up one time. V and J are TRBV11-2 and TRBJ1-1; D is ambiguous. V shed 0 bases and J shed 0 bases, with 2 bases lying between them. Germline V gene lookup returns CDR1 SGHAT and CDR2 FQNNGV. This CDR3 comprises 13 residues. Written as DNA, the CDR3 is TGTGCCAGCAGCTTAGATCTGAACACTGAAGCTTTCTTT. Encoded protein: CASSLDLNTEAFF.

This clone was seen just once. The V gene is TRBV10-1, the J gene TRBJ2-2; 7 bases are a match to TRBD2. V was pared by 4 bases and J by 5 bases, with 7 bases of the junction left unmatched. CDR3 size: 15 residues. The germline V gene has CDR1 WNHNN and CDR2 SYGVQD (reference sequence). In DNA form, the CDR3 reads TGCGCCAGCAGTGCTATAGCCGGGGGGACCGGGGAGCTGTTTTTT. Encoded protein: CASSAIAGGTGELFF.

This chain links TRBV2 with TRBJ2-6; a possible D gene is TRBD1 (6 bases). From germline, CDR1 is SNHLY and CDR2 FYNNEI. Trimming took off 10 bases at V and 4 bases at J, with 17 bases between the two ends. The CDR3 contains 15 residues. CDR3 bases: TGTGCCATTCCACTCACAGGGTCAGGGGCCAACGTCCTGACTTTC. Translating it yields CAIPLTGSGANVLTF.

The rearrangement links TRBV19 to TRBJ1-4, with D possibly being TRBD1 (5 bases). V was pared by 7 bases and J by 7 bases, with 16 bases between. The germline CDR1 and CDR2 sequences are LNHDA and SQIVND (reference sequence). This CDR3 has 14 residues. CDR3 loop: CASTTREGIEKLFF. As DNA, the CDR3 is TGTGCCAGTACCACGCGGGAGGGGATTGAAAAACTGTTTTTT.

V is TRBV4-1 and J is TRBJ2-1; 9 nucleotides match TRBD1. CDR1 and CDR2 from the germline V gene are MGHRA and YSYEKL. This CDR3 contains 16 residues. The V segment lost 1 base and the J segment 6 bases; nucleotides outside the gene matches: 7. This CDR3 reads CASSQGGTGPSNEQFF. The CDR3 region has the DNA TGCGCCAGCAGCCAAGGGGGGACAGGGCCTTCCAATGAGCAGTTCTTC.

This chain joins TRBV7-9 and TRBJ1-6; 8 bases map to TRBD1. Germline V gene lookup returns CDR1 SEHNR and CDR2 FQNEAQ (reference sequence). The trim removed 4 bases at V and 10 bases at J, leaving 6 bases unmatched. The CDR3 loop spans 14 amino acids. CDR3 sequence reads: CASSYGQGLSPLHF. CDR3 in DNA: TGTGCCAGCAGCTACGGACAGGGATTGTCACCCCTCCACTTT.

This chain joins TRBV7-9 and TRBJ1-3; D may be TRBD1 (5 bases). CDR3 size: 15 residues. The V and J ends lost 3 bases and 4 bases respectively, with 13 bases between them. The germline gives CDR1 SEHNR, CDR2 FQNEAQ (reference sequence). The CDR3 spells CASSLRQRQGNTIYF. Here the CDR3 DNA reads TGTGCCAGCAGCTTGAGACAGCGGCAAGGAAACACCATATATTTT.

This chain connects TRBV9 to TRBJ1-5; D unclear. In germline, CDR1 is SGDLS, CDR2 YYNGEE. CDR3 length equals 15 residues. Trimming removed 4 bases from V and 0 bases from J, with 11 bases in between. The CDR3 sequence: CASSSDGDSNQPQHF. DNA for the CDR3: TGTGCCAGCAGCTCCGATGGGGATAGCAATCAGCCCCAGCATTTT.

The chain has TRBV27 and TRBJ2-2, with TRBD1 identical over 11 bases. This CDR3 region has 16 residues. The germline V gene has CDR1 MNHEY and CDR2 SMNVEV (reference sequence). The J segment lost 6 bases and the V segment lost 8 bases, leaving 11 bases of the junction unmatched. The CDR3 coding sequence is TGTGCCAGCGAAAGGACCGGACAGGGGGCGTCCGGGGAGCTGTTTTTT. Translated: CASERTGQGASGELFF.

This chain connects TRBV12-5 to TRBJ2-5, with 10 positions matching TRBD2. V was clipped by 3 bases and J by 5 bases; unmatched bases: 12. The V gene's germline CDR1 is LGHNT and CDR2 FRNRAP. This CDR3 comprises 17 residues. The CDR3 region has the DNA TGTGCTAGTGGTTTACCCTTGCTAGCGGGGGAGTATGAGACCCAGTACTTC. Its protein product is CASGLPLLAGEYETQYF.

The V and J genes are TRBV11-3 and TRBJ1-5; D unresolved. Germline assignment: CDR1 SGHNT and CDR2 YENEEA. V lost 9 bases and J 4 bases, leaving 13 bases between the germline ends. The CDR3 extends over 13 amino acids. The CDR3 spells CASNYSSNQPQHF. The CDR3 region has the DNA TGTGCCAGTAATTATAGTTCTAATCAGCCCCAGCATTTT.

The chain is built from TRBV6-5 and TRBJ1-1; tentative D call: TRBD1 (5 bases). The germline V gene has CDR1 MNHEY and CDR2 SVGAGI. Trimming took off 6 bases at V and 1 base at J, with 9 bases between the two ends. The CDR3 runs to 13 residues. The CDR3 nucleotides read TGTGCCAGCAGGGTTGGACAGAACACTGAAGCTTTCTTT. Its translation: CASRVGQNTEAFF.